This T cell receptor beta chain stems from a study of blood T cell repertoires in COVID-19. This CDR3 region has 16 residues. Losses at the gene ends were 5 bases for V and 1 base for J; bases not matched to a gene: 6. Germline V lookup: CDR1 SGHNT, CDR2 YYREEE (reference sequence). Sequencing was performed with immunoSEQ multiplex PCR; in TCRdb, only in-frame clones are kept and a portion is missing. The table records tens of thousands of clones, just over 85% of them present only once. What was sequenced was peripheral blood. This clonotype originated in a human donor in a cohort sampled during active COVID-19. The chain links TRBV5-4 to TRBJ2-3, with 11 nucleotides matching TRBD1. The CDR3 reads CASSRGQGAGTDTQYF. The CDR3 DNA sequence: TGTGCCAGCAGTCGCGGACAGGGGGCGGGCACAGATACGCAGTATTTT.